This entry lists 10 T cell receptor beta chains sequenced from one sample in a study of CD8+CD57+ T cells in acquired aplastic anemia. Genomic DNA constituted the template upon which TCR beta VDJ and CDR3 profiling was performed. One entry per CDR3 protein results from TCRdb running MiXCR on the reads. The sample shows roughly 160,000 distinct CDR3 sequences, under 75% of them seen only once. Sequencing used sorted CD4+, CD8+, or CD8+CD57+ T cells (not recorded which) from PBMCs. Receptor source: a human donor in good health.

J is TRBJ1-5 and V is TRBV19; D gene unclear. The length of the CDR3 is 13 residues. Per the germline V gene, CDR1 is LNHDA and CDR2 is SQIVND (reference sequence). V was clipped by 3 bases and J by 3 bases, with 6 bases between them. The CDR3 loop reads CASSMRDNQPQHF. The CDR3 region has the DNA TGTGCCAGTAGTATGAGGGACAATCAGCCCCAGCATTTT.

The CDR3 sequence is CSASRRGTGVNEQFF. The CDR3 DNA follows: TGCAGTGCTAGTCGTCGCGGGACAGGGGTTAATGAGCAGTTCTTC. J is TRBJ2-1 and V is TRBV20-1; 10 nucleotides line up with TRBD1. This CDR3 is 15 amino acids long. The germline CDR1 and CDR2 sequences are DFQATT and SNEGSKA (reference sequence). Trimming took 3 bases from V and 7 from J; bases not matched to a gene: 9.

The chain uses TRBV24-1 and TRBJ2-7; no firm D call. The CDR3 extends over 15 amino acids. Germline-derived CDR1 and CDR2 are KGHDR and SFDVKD. Between the trimmed V and J ends, which lost 4 bases and 5 bases, there was a span of 17 bases. This chain's CDR3 is CATSDINWRLDEQYF. The CDR3 DNA reads as TGTGCCACCAGTGACATTAACTGGCGACTGGACGAGCAGTACTTC.

This chain links TRBV10-3 with TRBJ2-7; 12 bases are shared with TRBD1. With 7 bases clipped from V and 3 bases from J, the junction kept 10 bases outside the gene matches. Germline CDR1 and CDR2: ENHRY and SYGVKD. The CDR3 contains 16 residues. CDR3 residues: CAITPGTGGDSYEQYF. The CDR3 nucleotides are TGTGCCATCACCCCCGGGACAGGGGGCGACAGCTACGAGCAGTACTTC.

V usage is TRBV20-1 and J usage is TRBJ1-1, with D hard to call. V lost 6 bases and J 7 bases, leaving 15 bases between the germline ends. Germline CDR1 is DFQATT and CDR2 is SNEGSKA (reference sequence). The CDR3 sequence is 12 residues long. This CDR3 reads CSAPGDGGEAFF. For the CDR3, the DNA is TGCAGTGCGCCTGGTGATGGAGGTGAAGCTTTCTTT.

CDR3 in amino acids: CASSEGRRSGNTIYF. The CDR3 DNA reads as TGTGCCAGCAGTGAGGGGCGGCGCTCTGGAAACACCATATATTTT. This chain uses TRBV2 with TRBJ1-3; D possibly corresponds to TRBD1 (5 bases). This CDR3 spans 15 amino acids. CDR1 and CDR2 from the germline V gene are SNHLY and FYNNEI. The V and J ends lost 3 bases and 0 bases respectively, with 9 bases between them.

This clonotype was seen many times. The genes are TRBV25-1 and TRBJ2-1; 7 bases agree with TRBD1. The junction had 3 bases not matched to a gene; V was cut back by 4 bases and J by 9 bases. This CDR3 region has 12 residues. From germline, CDR1 is MGHDK and CDR2 SYGVNS. Here the CDR3 DNA reads TGTGCCAGCAGTGGACAGGGTTCTGAGCAGTTCTTC. It is translated as CASSGQGSEQFF. Using reference TRBV25-1 and TRBJ2-1 for the parts outside the CDR3, the full variable domain is EADIYQTPRYLVIGTGKKITLECSQTMGHDKMYWYQQDPGMELHLIHYSYGVNSTEKGDLSSESTVSRIRTEHFPLTLESARPSHTSQYLCASSGQGSEQFFGPGTRLTVL.

CDR3 loop: CASSEGQGYGYTF. In nucleotides, the CDR3 is TGTGCCAGCAGTGAGGGTCAGGGGTATGGCTACACCTTC. This sequence joins TRBV2 and TRBJ1-2, with D possibly matching TRBD1 (6 bases). Trimming cost V 3 bases and J 5 bases, with 10 bases left between them. The germline V gene encodes CDR1 SNHLY and CDR2 FYNNEI. This CDR3 has 13 amino acids. Looking up the rest from reference TRBV2 and TRBJ1-2 gives the full variable domain: EPEVTQTPSHQVTQMGQEVILRCVPISNHLYFYWYRQILGQKVEFLVSFYNNEISEKSEIFDDQFSVERPDGSNFTLKIRSTKLEDSAMYFCASSEGQGYGYTFGSGTRLTVV.

This clonotype was seen only a few times. The chain combines TRBV7-9 with TRBJ2-7; D is perhaps TRBD2 (5 bases). The length of the CDR3 is 14 residues. Germline V gene data show CDR1 as SEHNR and CDR2 as FQNEAQ (reference sequence). V gave up 2 bases and J gave up 2 bases, with 10 bases separating them. CDR3 in DNA: TGTGCCAGCAGCTTATCGGGGTCCGCCTACGAGCAGTACTTC. Translation gives CASSLSGSAYEQYF.

V is TRBV29-1 and J is TRBJ2-2, with 10 nucleotides matching TRBD2. V lost 2 bases to trimming and J lost 1 base; unmatched junction nucleotides: 7. The germline V gene encodes CDR1 SQVTM and CDR2 ANQGSEA. This CDR3 region has 17 residues. CDR3 in amino acids: CSVESEREGLNTGELFF. As DNA, the CDR3 is TGCAGCGTTGAAAGCGAGCGGGAGGGCCTGAACACCGGGGAGCTGTTTTTT.